Sequencing of this T cell receptor (beta chain) was carried out in a study of beta chain features in type 1 diabetes. Points from the study as a whole: Patients with Type 1 diabetes showed moderately but significantly shorter TCRB CDR3s in all four CD4+ subsets.

Sequencing targeted expressed TCRB transcripts, as all isolated RNA had been reverse transcribed. TCRdb's table, derived via immunoSEQ multiplex PCR, lists solely in-frame clones and lacks some. The repertoire consists of approximately 600,000 clones, with around 11% occurring once and the leading ten covering more than 0.095%. As concerns this clone: Its target is unknown.

The sequence was obtained from a man aged 30 to 39 with type 1 diabetes. The sample taken for sequencing was naive CD4+ T cells from blood.

CDR3 nucleotides: TGTGCCATCAGTGGCCCTGGGGAATCACCCCTCCACTTT. It is translated as CAISGPGESPLHF. The rearrangement uses TRBV10-3 and TRBJ1-6; D uncertain. The CDR3 totals 13 residues. CDR1 and CDR2 from the germline V gene are ENHRY and SYGVKD. Between the trimmed V and J ends, which lost 4 bases and 10 bases, there was a span of 11 bases.